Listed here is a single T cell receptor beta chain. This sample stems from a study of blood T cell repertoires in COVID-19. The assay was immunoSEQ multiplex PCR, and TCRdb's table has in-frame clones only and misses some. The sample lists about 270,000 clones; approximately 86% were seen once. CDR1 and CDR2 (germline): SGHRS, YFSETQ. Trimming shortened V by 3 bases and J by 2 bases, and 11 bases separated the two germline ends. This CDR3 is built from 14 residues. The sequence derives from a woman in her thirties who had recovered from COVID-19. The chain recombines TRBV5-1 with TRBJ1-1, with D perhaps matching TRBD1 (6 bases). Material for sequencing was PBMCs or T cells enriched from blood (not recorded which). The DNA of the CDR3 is TGCGCCAGCAGCTGGGGGCCCTTAAACACTGAAGCTTTCTTT. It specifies CASSWGPLNTEAFF.